This entry is about one T cell receptor (beta chain). Its antigen remains unidentified. Base qualities were left out, and no much larger clone turns up one base away. In total, over 600 healthy bone marrow donors made up the cohort. Cohort members were all nominally healthy when sampled, although unrecorded immune exposures were likely present. The donor was CMV seropositive and belonged to the group of about 290 seropositive cohort members. A peripheral blood sample was collected from each donor, and TCR beta sequencing was performed on peripheral blood mononuclear cells. Genomic DNA was extracted from the blood cell samples with the Qiagen DNeasy Blood Extraction Kit. The CDR3 measures 18 amino acids from cysteine to phenylalanine. Just CDR3 DNA is preserved here, 54 bases in frame from base 1. The data are from a study of cytomegalovirus exposure and HLA in healthy donors (dated by TCRdb to 2015 to 2018). Regarding the research as a whole: According to an earlier analysis of around 600 of the donors, about 179 million T cells yielded 117 million unique TCR beta sequences and less than 300 Gb of sequence data. In a later analysis, previously published TCR beta repertoires from roughly 710 donors were re-analyzed and high-resolution HLA genotyping was added so that TCR occurrence patterns could be studied. HLA typing included class I and class II loci at four-digit resolution. All discovery cohort repertoires had been generated using a single sequencing platform. Alongside the repertoire data, information on donor age, sex, ethnicity and CMV serostatus was compiled. Among the roughly 390 genotyped donors, around 81% belonged to the genetic ancestry cluster associated with self-reported Caucasian donors. Among about 390 genotyped donors of the cohort, an average of 235,054 unique TCR beta nucleotide sequences were sequenced per donor, roughly a sixth of them non-productive. Along with the roughly 700-subject first cohort, a separate validation cohort of over 90 different subjects was used. The study was designed to test whether signatures of past pathogen exposure could be identified by cataloging public T cell receptors. Genome-wide SNP genotypes for about three fifths of the 666 donors were used in a later genetic analysis, which treated that subset as a discovery cohort. The number of typed donors differed by locus: roughly 629-640 for A, B, C, DRB1 and DQB1; approximately 520 for DQA1; approximately 600 for DPA1; and some 430 for DPB1. To predict cytomegalovirus infection status, the study combined high-throughput TCR immunosequencing, statistical association of individual TCRs with disease status, and machine learning. To decide whether each TCR beta V gene segment behaved as functional or pseudogenic, an earlier analysis of approximately 590 of the donors relied on high-throughput TCR beta sequencing. The study used immunosequencing to profile the T cell repertoires of hundreds of subjects and linked those repertoires to cytomegalovirus serostatus. Several DR-DQ haplotypes were treated as single units for association and clustering because of strong linkage in the cohort. In the later analysis, no new phenotypic data were used to find candidate immune exposures; instead, reliance was placed on TCR beta sequences and their occurrence across donors. An early release that covered fewer than 750 HLA-typed donors contained approximately 290 gigabases of sequencing data and 80 million or so unique TCR sequences.

Libraries were built with the immunoSEQ multiplex PCR assay. For the multiplex PCR, a mixture combining 60 forward primers for TCR Vbeta segments and 13 reverse primers for TCR Jbeta segments was used. The CDR3 region of rearranged TCR beta genes was amplified from genomic DNA with a multiplex PCR assay. The amplified TCR beta libraries were sequenced on the Illumina HiSeq System as 87-base-pair reads. The published analysis was carried out like this. A later analysis counted 75 million to 100 million unique TCR beta chains across the 666 repertoires, and around 9.9 million of these chains were shared by at least two donors. Raw reads were error-corrected and collapsed into unique sequences by a nearest-neighbor algorithm in which closely related sequences were merged to remove PCR and sequencing errors. V, D and J gene segments were assigned by aligning CDR3 sequences to IMGT reference sequences. For a sequence to be retained, a match of at least six nucleotides to both a V gene segment and a J gene segment was required. Rearrangements were called productive when the CDR3 lacked stop codons and stayed in frame with V and J; all others were non-productive. CDR3 was defined according to IMGT convention as the region running from the second conserved V-encoded cysteine to the conserved J-encoded phenylalanine. Sequences without an unambiguous match to a single V gene segment were excluded from the earlier analysis of 587 of the donors. In an earlier analysis of around 590 of the donors, a V segment was called functional when productive rearrangements were above 56.7%, and segregating when the standard deviation between donors exceeded 5%. A statistical classification framework was built for diagnosing cytomegalovirus status from the catalog of TCR beta chain sequences. A later analysis assigned V and J genes by comparing TCR nucleotide sequences with IMGT/GENE-DB human TR gene sequences. The TCRdist pipeline was used in a later analysis to assign CDR3 sequences and most-parsimonious VDJ recombination scenarios. In a later analysis, every TCR beta chain was defined by the combination of its CDR3 amino acid sequence and its V-gene family, and reads without a unique V-gene family were dropped. In a later analysis, 550 to 650 highly shared, low-generation-probability nucleotide sequences were removed to address suspected cross-contamination and a sequencing artifact. For each public chain, a later analysis derived a clonal expansion index from normalized ranks of inferred template counts within each repertoire. In a later analysis, generation probabilities were computed with a VDJ recombination model fitted to out-of-frame rearrangements, and the resulting probabilities were checked against IGoR. In a later analysis, hypergeometric tests were used to score TCR-TCR, TCR-HLA and TCR-CMV co-occurrence, with a repertoire-size bias correction applied to TCR pairs. A later analysis estimated false discovery rates by permuting HLA or CMV assignments 20 times. In a later analysis, co-occurring TCRs were grouped using DBSCAN, and TCRdist sequence similarity was added for clustering within HLA-allele-positive subsets. Repertoires with fewer than 30,000 or more than 120,000 public chains were left out of co-occurrence clustering, as were about 5 repertoires with anomalous nucleotide sharing. TCRdb re-hosts the immuneACCESS table, in-frame sequences only. Its copies lack some clones; in the studies checked, an unresolved V gene accounts for under half of them, and the cause for the rest is not known. D and trimming come from the DNA, and the V and J calls and clone size come from that table. For this sample the table gives a few hundred thousand clones, of which over 70% were detected only once. About 8% of the sample lies in the top ten.

What the authors observed across the whole study: In a later analysis, the rate of TCR association differed among HLA loci, with DRB1 alleles having the most associated TCRs and HLA-C alleles having the fewest. In a later analysis, several top co-occurrence clusters were reported to appear linked to parvovirus B19, influenza, CMV and Epstein-Barr virus. In a later analysis, most CMV-associated TCR beta chains were found to appear HLA-restricted, with HLA associations seemingly driven largely by CMV exposure. A few of the identified cytomegalovirus-associated TCR beta chains were confirmed in vitro to be specific for cytomegalovirus antigens. According to the authors, the approach could potentially be generalized to other disease states and immunological phenotypes. Cytomegalovirus status was reported to be diagnosed by the classifier with high specificity and sensitivity in both the original and validation cohorts. Because HLA typing was unavailable for some donors at each locus, only the typed subset was used in association tests. The cohort was sequenced for TCR beta chains only, and without alpha or paired-chain data the features that could be detected were limited. In a later analysis, HLA-associated TCR beta chains were found to be more clonally expanded and to have lower generation probabilities than equally common non-associated chains. The study gave a list of 150 to 200 TCR beta chains associated with cytomegalovirus. A further reported finding was that TCR beta sequences accurately predicted the HLA-A and HLA-B alleles for most subjects in the first cohort. Most TCR sequences were observed very rarely across donors, whereas some public TCRs were present in many individuals. The earlier analysis of almost 600 of the donors excluded roughly 16 rarely observed V segments, including chromosome 9 orphons, because counts were too low. The presence/absence analyses assumed that sequencing depth was roughly uniform across donors, and that assumption may not be true. In an earlier analysis of 587 of the donors, most TCR beta V segments were observed in productive rearrangements about 90% or about 30% of the time, broadly matching IMGT annotations. At a false discovery rate of 0.05, a later analysis linked some 17,000 TCR beta sequences to specific HLA alleles. CMV serostatus was the only immune exposure information available for the cohort. In a later genetic analysis, a missense DCLRE1C variant was associated with V-gene and J-gene trimming of TCR beta chains, and the association was replicated in an independent cohort. A group of highly shared sequence variants was considered likely to be a technical artifact of the sequencing pipeline. Compared with the roughly 700-donor mean, donors in an Asian-associated ancestry cluster had fewer N-insertions in productive TCRs, according to a later genetic analysis. Correlated functional status among segregating V segments might be attributable to linkage disequilibrium, but an unknown experimental factor could not be ruled out. Some IMGT-functional V segments, including TRBV6-2 and TRBV6-3, could not be distinguished by the 87-base-pair reads and were therefore excluded. Strong co-occurrence of HLA alleles, especially DR and DQ, made assigning TCR associations to individual alleles difficult.

The clonotype was recovered from a woman aged 55-70 years in good health and CMV-seropositive. The V gene is TRBV21-1 and the J gene is TRBJ1-2; the tabulated D call, TRBD1, remains unverified against the DNA. TRBV21-1 is a listed pseudogene. Sequencing was done on a sample of PBMCs. The nucleotide sequence is given as TGTGCCAGCAGCAGTTCGGGCCCACCCGGGACAGGGTGGAATGGCTACACCTTC. Translated, it gives CASSSSGPPGTGWNGYTF.